Shown below are 25 T cell receptor beta chains from a single sample sequenced in a study of cytomegalovirus exposure and HLA in healthy donors. 60 Vbeta and 13 Jbeta primers were used in PCR. Assay: immunoSEQ multiplex PCR; the TCRdb copy retains only in-frame clones and omits some. The sample contains over 95,000 clones, 60% to 85% of which appear only once. The sequenced material came from PBMCs. The receptor source for this set is a female donor in good health and CMV-seronegative.

The chain employs TRBV18 and TRBJ2-5, with 7 bases aligning to TRBD1. The end of the DNA fits TRBJ2-7 better, so the J call may be wrong. The CDR3 consists of 18 residues. CDR1 is KGHSH and CDR2 is LQKENI in the germline V gene. The CDR3 loop reads CASSPLVVRAGGSYEQYF. The DNA of the CDR3 is TGTGCCAGCTCACCACTTGTTGTCCGCGCAGGGGGCTCCTACGAGCAGTACTTC.

The chain couples TRBV30 to TRBJ1-1, with a tentative D call TRBD1 (6 bases). This CDR3 comprises 13 residues. Germline values: CDR1 GTSNPN, CDR2 SVGIG (reference sequence). Deletions cut 5 bases from V and 6 bases from J, with 16 bases between. CDR3 residues: CAWVRAGASEAFF. CDR3 bases: TGTGCCTGGGTGCGGGCGGGGGCTTCTGAAGCTTTCTTT.

The chain recombines TRBV30 with TRBJ2-7; maybe TRBD2 (7 bases). This CDR3 comprises 14 residues. Trimming removed 4 bases from V and 2 bases from J, with 15 bases in between. Germline V CDR1 and CDR2: GTSNPN, SVGIG (reference sequence). CDR3 loop: CAWTPGAGAYEQYF. The CDR3 DNA is TGTGCCTGGACCCCAGGGGCGGGGGCCTACGAGCAGTACTTC. The variable domain in full, with the rest retrieved from reference TRBV30 and TRBJ2-7, is SQTIHQWPATLVQPVGSPLSLECTVEGTSNPNLYWYRQAAGRGLQLLFYSVGIGQISSEVPQNLSASRPQDRQFILSSKKLLLSDSGFYLCAWTPGAGAYEQYFGPGTRLTVT.

The V call is TRBV27, the J call TRBJ1-1; 9 nucleotides align to TRBD1. This CDR3 has 14 amino acids. The ends lost 6 bases at V and 5 bases at J; junction bases unmatched: 7. Germline V gene sequence: CDR1 MNHEY, CDR2 SMNVEV (reference sequence). The DNA for the CDR3 is TGTGCCAGCAGCTTAGGACAGGGGAGGACTGAAGCTTTCTTT. Translating it yields CASSLGQGRTEAFF.

This clone was counted only a few times. This chain uses TRBV7-2 with TRBJ2-7; 9 positions agree with TRBD2. The CDR3 totals 15 residues. Per germline, CDR1 SGHTA and CDR2 FQGNSA. V shed 2 bases, J shed 6 bases, and the junction held 8 bases outside the gene matches. For the CDR3, the DNA is TGTGCCAGCAGCTTACTGGGACTAGCAGTTGGCGAGCAGTACTTC. This codes for CASSLLGLAVGEQYF.

The rearrangement joins TRBV5-1 to TRBJ2-7; 8 bases agree with TRBD1. The germline gives CDR1 SGHRS, CDR2 YFSETQ. The CDR3 runs to 13 residues. Unmatched junction bases numbered 7, after V lost 4 bases and J lost 7 bases. In DNA form, the CDR3 reads TGCGCCAGCAGCGCGGACAGGGCTGGAGAGCAGTACTTC. Residues: CASSADRAGEQYF.

This rearrangement joins TRBV27 to TRBJ1-2; D is possibly TRBD1 (6 bases). V lost 4 bases, J lost 4 bases, and 16 bases lay in between. Germline V gene sequence: CDR1 MNHEY, CDR2 SMNVEV (reference sequence). This CDR3 is built from 15 residues. CDR3 loop: CASSSTSDRVYGYTF. The CDR3 DNA reads as TGTGCCAGCAGTTCAACCTCGGACAGAGTCTATGGCTACACCTTC.

This clone was seen a few times. CDR3 sequence reads: CASSPLQGPDTQYF. The CDR3 DNA reads as TGTGCCAGCAGCCCACTACAGGGGCCAGATACGCAGTATTTT. The chain joins TRBV7-7 to TRBJ2-3; 7 bases line up with TRBD1. Looked up from germline, CDR1 is SSHAT and CDR2 is FNYEAQ (reference sequence). The CDR3 covers 14 residues. The junction had 6 bases not matched to a gene; V was cut back by 5 bases and J by 4 bases. Drawing the rest from reference TRBV7-7 and TRBJ2-3, the complete variable domain is GAGVSQSPRYKVTKRGQDVTLRCDPISSHATLYWYQQALGQGPEFLTYFNYEAQPDKSGLPSDRFSAERPEGSISTLTIQRTEQRDSAMYRCASSPLQGPDTQYFGPGTRLTVL.

CDR3 amino acids: CASSVAARAGANVLTF. CDR3 DNA: TGTGCCAGCAGCGTAGCGGCCAGGGCTGGGGCCAACGTCCTGACTTTC. The chain is built from TRBV9 and TRBJ2-6; a weak D match, TRBD1 (5 bases). V lost 0 bases, J lost 2 bases, and 9 bases lay in between. The germline V gene encodes CDR1 SGDLS and CDR2 YYNGEE. The CDR3 sequence is 16 residues long.

The chain recombines TRBV7-9 with TRBJ2-5; 8 bases fit TRBD2. Per germline, CDR1 SEHNR and CDR2 FQNEAQ (reference sequence). Trimming at V came to 1 base and at J to 5 bases, leaving 12 bases not matched to a gene. This CDR3 spans 17 amino acids. The DNA of the CDR3 is TGTGCCAGCAGCTTAGGAGCCGGGACTAGAGCTTTGGAGACCCAGTACTTC. Its protein is CASSLGAGTRALETQYF.

The chain has TRBV29-1 and TRBJ1-2; TRBD1 aligns across 8 bases. The germline V gene encodes CDR1 SQVTM and CDR2 ANQGSEA. This CDR3 is 12 amino acids long. The V and J ends lost 5 bases and 4 bases, in that order; junction bases with no gene match: 3. CDR3 in amino acids: CSVRTGTYGYTF. In DNA form, the CDR3 reads TGCAGCGTTAGGACAGGGACCTATGGCTACACCTTC.

The genes are TRBV18 and TRBJ2-1; 12 nucleotides match TRBD2. The CDR3 is 17 residues long. CDR1 KGHSH and CDR2 LQKENI come from the germline V gene. The junction had 12 bases not matched to a gene; V was cut back by 4 bases and J by 8 bases. CDR3 protein: CASSLKQLAGGTHEQFF. The CDR3 region has the DNA TGTGCCAGCTCACTCAAACAACTAGCGGGGGGAACCCATGAGCAGTTCTTC.

This sequence joins TRBV27 and TRBJ2-2; 12 bases align to TRBD2. CDR3 length: 16 amino acids. Unmatched junction bases numbered 6, after V lost 6 bases and J lost 4 bases. In germline, CDR1 is MNHEY, CDR2 SMNVEV (reference sequence). The DNA of the CDR3 is TGTGCCAGCAGCCATCTAGCGGGGGGGTTCACCGGGGAGCTGTTTTTT. Protein: CASSHLAGGFTGELFF.

This clone was detected only once. The chain recombines TRBV6-5 with TRBJ1-5; maybe TRBD1 (5 bases). This CDR3 contains 12 residues. The ends were cut back, 5 bases at V and 10 bases at J, with 12 bases in the middle. Germline V gene sequence: CDR1 MNHEY, CDR2 SVGAGI. CDR3 loop: CASSPRGGPQHF. CDR3 DNA: TGTGCCAGCAGTCCCCGGGGGGGTCCCCAGCATTTT.

The V gene is TRBV12-5, the J gene TRBJ1-5; D is undetermined. The CDR3 length is 13 residues. The germline V and J ends were trimmed by 8 bases and 5 bases, with 13 bases remaining between them. Germline V gives CDR1 LGHNT, CDR2 FRNRAP. The CDR3 coding sequence is TGTGCTAGTCGATTTGGTCCGGATCAGCCCCAGCATTTT. Amino acids: CASRFGPDQPQHF. The full variable domain, its missing parts supplied by reference TRBV12-5 and TRBJ1-5, is DARVTQTPRHKVTEMGQEVTMRCQPILGHNTVFWYRQTMMQGLELLAYFRNRAPLDDSGMPKDRFSAEMPDATLATLKIQPSEPRDSAVYFCASRFGPDQPQHFGDGTRLSIL.

This rearrangement joins TRBV27 to TRBJ1-2; a possible D gene is TRBD1 (5 bases). V was shortened by 4 bases and J by 6 bases, with 6 bases between the two germline ends. Germline-derived CDR1 and CDR2 are MNHEY and SMNVEV (reference sequence). The CDR3 spans 11 residues. As DNA, the CDR3 is TGTGCCAGCAGTTCAGGGAATGGCTACACCTTC. This gives the protein CASSSGNGYTF.

The V call is TRBV7-2, the J call TRBJ2-2; 8 nucleotides line up with TRBD2. CDR1 and CDR2 (germline): SGHTA, FQGNSA. CDR3 length: 15 amino acids. V shed 4 bases, J shed 4 bases, and the junction held 5 bases outside the gene matches. The CDR3 region has the DNA TGTGCCAGCAGCTCAACCGCGGGGGGCACCGGGGAGCTGTTTTTT. It yields the protein CASSSTAGGTGELFF.

The rearrangement links TRBV5-6 to TRBJ2-3, with 11 bases matching TRBD2. Germline CDR1 and CDR2: SGHDT and YYEEEE. There are 16 residues in the CDR3. J gave up 5 bases and V 4 bases, and 9 bases lay outside the gene matches. The CDR3 spells CASSLLAGGEGDTQYF. The CDR3 nucleotides are TGTGCCAGCAGCCTTTTAGCGGGGGGGGAAGGAGATACGCAGTATTTT.

The CDR3 DNA is TGTGCCAGCAGCTCGGGACTTGGGGCCGGGGAGCTGTTTTTT. This codes for CASSSGLGAGELFF. This rearrangement joins TRBV5-8 to TRBJ2-2, with D possibly TRBD2 on 6 matching bases. Germline values: CDR1 SGHTS, CDR2 YDEGEE. V gave up 3 bases and J gave up 6 bases, with 12 bases separating them. The CDR3 loop spans 14 amino acids. The whole variable domain, remainder taken from reference TRBV5-8 and TRBJ2-2, is EAGVTQSPTHLIKTRGQQATLRCSPISGHTSVYWYQQALGLGLQFLLWYDEGEERNRGNFPPRFSGRQFPNYSSELNVNALELEDSALYLCASSSGLGAGELFFGEGSRLTVL.

The gene calls are TRBV18 and TRBJ2-3; 9 bases are a match to TRBD1. V lost 2 bases to trimming and J lost 4 bases; unmatched junction nucleotides: 4. Germline assignment: CDR1 KGHSH and CDR2 LQKENI. The CDR3 length is 15 residues. The CDR3 bases are TGTGCCAGCTCACCAATTGGGACAGGGTCAGATACGCAGTATTTT. It codes for CASSPIGTGSDTQYF.

This chain connects TRBV6-6 to TRBJ1-4; perhaps TRBD1 as D (5 bases). In germline, CDR1 is MNHNY, CDR2 SVGAGI (reference sequence). This CDR3 is 13 amino acids long. V dropped 4 bases and J dropped 6 bases, with 9 bases sitting between them. CDR3 protein: CASSSGPDEKLFF. The CDR3, as DNA: TGTGCCAGCAGTTCAGGGCCGGATGAAAAACTGTTTTTT.

The chain is built from TRBV10-2 and TRBJ1-5; 7 bases are a match to TRBD1. The CDR3 is 15 amino acids. Germline assignment: CDR1 WSHSY and CDR2 SAAADI. Trimming at V came to 6 bases and at J to 0 bases, leaving 5 bases not matched to a gene. CDR3 protein: CASRGTVHSNQPQHF. The DNA of the CDR3 is TGCGCCAGCAGGGGGACAGTCCATAGCAATCAGCCCCAGCATTTT.

In its sample, this clone was seen a few times. The chain has TRBV19 and TRBJ1-1; D is possibly TRBD1 (5 bases). Germline V gene data show CDR1 as LNHDA and CDR2 as SQIVND (reference sequence). V lost 1 base and J 3 bases, leaving 9 bases between the germline ends. This CDR3 comprises 14 residues. CDR3 in amino acids: CASSIVGRDTEAFF. The CDR3 bases are TGTGCCAGTAGTATAGTGGGCAGGGACACTGAAGCTTTCTTT.

This chain connects TRBV9 to TRBJ2-5, with 10 bases that match TRBD2. This CDR3 is built from 16 residues. J was trimmed by 2 bases and V by 1 base; bases with no gene match: 5. Germline CDR1 is SGDLS and CDR2 is YYNGEE. As DNA, the CDR3 is TGTGCCAGCAGCGTACTCAGCGGGGGGGCTCAAGAGACCCAGTACTTC. This translates into CASSVLSGGAQETQYF. Full variable domain (rest looked up from reference TRBV9 and TRBJ2-5): DSGVTQTPKHLITATGQRVTLRCSPRSGDLSVYWYQQSLDQGLQFLIQYYNGEERAKGNILERFSAQQFPDLHSELNLSSLELGDSALYFCASSVLSGGAQETQYFGPGTRLLVL.

This clone was recorded only once. The chain carries TRBV5-4 and TRBJ2-1; 8 bases align to TRBD1. Germline V gene data show CDR1 as SGHNT and CDR2 as YYREEE (reference sequence). The CDR3 has 15 amino acids. Unmatched junction bases numbered 4, after V lost 1 base and J lost 4 bases. CDR3: CASSLKGQGYNEQFF. CDR3 in DNA: TGTGCCAGCAGCTTGAAAGGACAGGGTTACAATGAGCAGTTCTTC.